The rows below give T cell receptor beta chains drawn from one sample of a study of blood T cell repertoires in COVID-19. Assay used: immunoSEQ multiplex PCR; TCRdb lists only in-frame clones, some missing. The sample has approximately 350,000 clones; 75% to 90% are singletons. Sequencing was performed on peripheral blood. These receptor sequences come from a woman aged 50 to 60 with COVID-19, enrolled during active disease. The CDR3 runs from the conserved cysteine through the conserved F or W. D genes are given only for firm matches. Expanded clones are given a class, and other clones once, few, many or no size at all.

TRBJ2-2,TRBD2,-,TRBV7-7,17,CASSRTSGRPHTGELFF,TGTGCCAGCAGCCGGACTAGCGGGAGGCCTCACACCGGGGAGCTGTTTTTT
TRBJ1-2,TRBD1,once,TRBV25-1,14,CASSEHRGPYGYTF,TGTGCCAGCAGTGAACACAGGGGCCCCTATGGCTACACCTTC
TRBJ2-7,TRBD1,-,TRBV5-1,14,CASSLARGLNEQYF,TGCGCCAGCAGCTTGGCCAGGGGGCTCAACGAGCAGTACTTC
TRBJ2-3,-,-,TRBV30,14,CAWSVGLSGDTQYF,TGTGCCTGGAGTGTTGGCCTTAGCGGTGATACGCAGTATTTT
TRBJ1-2,TRBD1,-,TRBV3-1/TRBV3-2,15,CASSPSIQGPYGYTF,TGTGCCAGCAGCCCAAGTATACAGGGGCCCTATGGCTACACCTTC
TRBJ2-1,TRBD2,-,TRBV9,18,CASSVDTSGRRSYNEQFF,TGTGCCAGCAGCGTAGACACTAGCGGGAGACGGTCCTACAATGAGCAGTTCTTC
TRBJ2-2,TRBD1,-,TRBV7-6,16,CASSGGDRGQFGELFF,TGTGCCAGCAGCGGAGGGGACAGGGGGCAGTTCGGGGAGCTGTTTTTT
TRBJ2-1,-,-,TRBV6-5,15,CASSYGARPANEQFF,TGTGCCAGCAGTTACGGAGCTAGACCCGCCAATGAGCAGTTCTTC
TRBJ2-1,TRBD2,few,TRBV7-9,15,CASSSPGLAYNEQFF,TGTGCCAGCAGCTCCCCGGGACTAGCCTACAATGAGCAGTTCTTC
TRBJ2-1,-,-,TRBV5-1,16,CASSLGWKGMVDEQFF,TGCGCCAGCAGCTTGGGGTGGAAGGGGATGGTAGATGAGCAGTTCTTC
TRBJ1-2,-,-,TRBV5-8,15,CASSFRGSTNYGYTF,TGTGCCAGCAGCTTCCGGGGATCCACTAACTATGGCTACACCTTC
TRBJ2-1,-,-,TRBV7-9,16,CASSLYGKSSYNEQFF,TGTGCCAGCAGCTTATACGGGAAAAGCTCCTACAATGAGCAGTTCTTC
TRBJ2-3,-,-,TRBV7-2,15,CASSLAGVGTDTQYF,TGTGCCAGCAGCTTAGCGGGAGTTGGAACAGATACGCAGTATTTT
TRBJ2-7,-,-,TRBV2,13,CASSENGFYEQYF,TGTGCCAGCAGTGAAAACGGGTTCTACGAGCAGTACTTC
TRBJ1-6,-,-,TRBV11-2,16,CASSLAQQAYNSPLHF,TGTGCCAGCAGCTTAGCGCAACAGGCCTATAATTCACCCCTCCACTTT
TRBJ1-3,-,-,TRBV18,16,CASSSSSGNSGNTIYF,TGTGCCAGCTCGTCTAGTTCTGGCAACTCTGGAAACACCATATATTTT
TRBJ2-1,TRBD2,-,TRBV3-1/TRBV3-2,17,CASSHVAGGELYNEQFF,TGTGCCAGCAGCCATGTAGCGGGAGGGGAGTTATACAATGAGCAGTTCTTC
TRBJ1-5,-,-,TRBV19,15,CASSPAWGGNQPQHF,TGTGCCAGTAGTCCCGCCTGGGGGGGCAATCAGCCCCAGCATTTT
TRBJ2-1,TRBD2,once,TRBV27,12,CASSLGSGEQFF,TGTGCCAGCAGTTTGGGTAGCGGGGAGCAGTTCTTC
TRBJ2-3,TRBD1,-,TRBV5-1,20,CASSSTSGQGSDYSTDTQYF,TGCGCCAGCAGCTCTACCTCGGGACAGGGTTCCGACTATAGCACAGATACGCAGTATTTT
TRBJ2-3,TRBD2,-,TRBV4-2,17,CASSQGGLSGRGDTQYF,TGTGCCAGCAGCCAAGGTGGTTTGAGCGGGAGAGGCGATACGCAGTATTTT
TRBJ2-7,TRBD2,-,TRBV27,16,CASSLLVAGGAYEQYF,TGTGCCAGCAGTTTACTTGTAGCGGGAGGTGCCTACGAGCAGTACTTC
TRBJ2-2,TRBD2,-,TRBV5-4,15,CASSLGLARTGELFF,TGTGCCAGCAGCTTGGGACTAGCGCGAACCGGGGAGCTGTTTTTT
TRBJ2-7,-,-,TRBV2,11,CASSDRREQYF,TGTGCCAGCAGTGATAGGAGGGAGCAGTACTTC
TRBJ2-7,-,-,TRBV5-5,16,CASSLVFGRSSYEQYF,TGTGCCAGCAGCTTGGTGTTTGGCAGAAGCTCCTACGAGCAGTACTTC
TRBJ2-6,TRBD1,-,TRBV19,17,CASRSPGQPSGANVLTF,TGTGCCAGCCGGTCGCCGGGACAGCCATCTGGGGCCAACGTCCTGACTTTC
TRBJ1-6,-,-,TRBV6-7,13,CASGLNYNSPLHF,TGTGCCAGCGGCCTGAACTATAATTCACCCCTCCACTTT
TRBJ2-1,-,-,TRBV11-3,14,CASSLDREHNEQFF,TGTGCCAGCAGCTTAGATCGGGAGCACAATGAGCAGTTCTTC
TRBJ1-2,TRBD1,-,TRBV28,16,CASSLGGTGANYGYTF,TGTGCCAGCAGTTTGGGGGGGACAGGGGCAAACTATGGCTACACCTTC
TRBJ2-7,-,few,TRBV5-4,13,CASSGTSSYEQYF,TGTGCCAGCAGCGGGACATCTTCCTACGAGCAGTACTTC
TRBJ2-1,-,-,TRBV11-3,15,CASRTRDFRPDEQFF,TGTGCCAGCAGAACCCGGGACTTCCGTCCTGATGAGCAGTTCTTC
TRBJ2-7,-,-,TRBV6-5,15,CASSQRDPGTYEQYF,TGTGCCAGCAGTCAACGGGACCCTGGGACATACGAGCAGTACTTC
TRBJ2-2,-,-,TRBV7-9,13,CAIHRSNTGELFF,TGTGCCATACACAGATCGAACACCGGGGAGCTGTTTTTT
TRBJ1-5,-,-,TRBV27,14,CASSFAQGFQPQHF,TGTGCCAGCAGTTTCGCACAGGGTTTCCAGCCCCAGCATTTT
TRBJ1-1,TRBD1,-,TRBV4-1,14,CASSLRTGLTEAFF,TGCGCCAGCAGCCTTCGGACAGGGCTCACTGAAGCTTTCTTT
TRBJ1-5,TRBD1,-,TRBV29-1,14,CSVKGQGLNQPQHF,TGCAGCGTGAAAGGACAGGGCCTGAATCAGCCCCAGCATTTT
TRBJ2-1,-,-,TRBV6-5,14,CASIADLIYNEQFF,TGTGCCAGCATCGCGGATTTAATTTACAATGAGCAGTTCTTC
TRBJ2-7,TRBD2,-,TRBV27,16,CASSPVRSSGRLEQYF,TGTGCCAGCAGCCCCGTTCGATCTAGCGGGAGGCTGGAGCAGTACTTC
TRBJ2-7,TRBD2,-,TRBV6-6,14,CASSYSGTTYEQYF,TGTGCCAGCAGTTACTCTGGGACTACCTACGAGCAGTACTTC
TRBJ2-5,TRBD2,-,TRBV9,18,CASSGHPGVAGNQETQYF,TGTGCCAGCAGCGGCCACCCCGGGGTAGCGGGGAACCAAGAGACCCAGTACTTC
TRBJ1-2,TRBD1,-,TRBV4-1,14,CASSHLTGGSGYTF,TGCGCCAGCAGCCACCTAACAGGGGGCTCTGGCTACACCTTC